The 21 T cell receptor beta chains given below trace back to one sample, sequenced in a study of T cells expressing NK-cell markers. Reanalyzing the 5' RACE reads, TCRdb keeps one entry per CDR3 protein, without DNA. Its listing shows about 260,000 distinct CDR3 sequences. The sample consisted of blood T cells: a sorted CD56 or NKG2C T cell subset, CD4+ or CD8+ T cells, or bulk PBMC T cells (not recorded which). The receptors originated from a woman between 18 and 69 years old in good health.

The V gene is TRBV6-2 or TRBV6-3, the J gene TRBJ1-6; as DNA is missing, the TRBD1 call by TCRdb cannot be tested. The CDR3 has 11 residues. Germline-derived CDR1 and CDR2 are MNHEY and SVGEGT. The CDR3 spells CAAGKHSPLHF.

The chain employs TRBV6-5 and TRBJ1-2. Germline V gene data show CDR1 as MNHEY and CDR2 as SVGAGI. This CDR3 contains 14 residues. CDR3 in amino acids: CASSYSGRNYGYTF.

The chain links TRBV11-2 to TRBJ2-6; TCRdb proposes TRBD1, but this gene call is untestable without DNA. The V gene's germline CDR1 is SGHAT and CDR2 FQNNGV. The CDR3 spans 14 residues. The CDR3 is CARSGEAGANVLTF.

The chain combines TRBV5-1 with TRBJ1-2; TCRdb proposes TRBD1, but this gene call is untestable without DNA. Germline-derived CDR1 and CDR2 are SGHRS and YFSETQ. The CDR3 totals 16 residues. CDR3 amino acids: CASSSSGTAIYYGYTF.

The chain employs TRBV10-3 and TRBJ2-3; TCRdb's D call of TRBD2 is untestable without DNA. CDR3 length: 13 amino acids. Germline assignment: CDR1 ENHRY and CDR2 SYGVKD. The CDR3 sequence: CATSLAEGDTQYF.

This CDR3 is CATSQEAPGTEQFF. V usage is TRBV24-1 and J usage is TRBJ2-1; the TCRdb call, TRBD1, lacks DNA for checking. Germline CDR1 is KGHDR and CDR2 is SFDVKD. The CDR3 sequence is 14 residues long.

The rearrangement joins TRBV7-2 to TRBJ2-1; without DNA, the TCRdb call of TRBD2 cannot be checked. The CDR3 runs to 15 residues. Germline V gene data show CDR1 as SGHTA and CDR2 as FQGNSA. The CDR3 sequence is CASSLGGPANNEQFF.

The J gene is TRBJ2-7, the V gene TRBV20-1. Germline-derived CDR1 and CDR2 are DFQATT and SNEGSKA (reference sequence). This CDR3 comprises 12 residues. This CDR3 is CSAMGGSYEQYF.

This chain uses TRBV5-4 with TRBJ1-1; TCRdb designates TRBD1, a call that cannot be tested without DNA. CDR1 SGHNT and CDR2 YYREEE come from the germline V gene (reference sequence). CDR3 length equals 16 residues. The CDR3 loop reads CASSSGTGAMNTEAFF.

CDR3 loop: CASSSDPWAADTQYF. J is TRBJ2-3 and V is TRBV19; TCRdb picks TRBD2, but there is no DNA to check that call. Germline values: CDR1 LNHDA, CDR2 SQIVND (reference sequence). The CDR3 consists of 15 residues.

This chain connects TRBV6-1 to TRBJ2-7; TCRdb returns TRBD2, unconfirmable since there is no DNA. The CDR3 is 14 residues long. Germline CDR1 is MNHNS and CDR2 is SASEGT. CDR3 in amino acids: CASLRLAQTYEQYF.

This rearrangement joins TRBV4-1 to TRBJ2-6; the TCRdb D gene call, TRBD2, has no DNA to confirm it. Per germline, CDR1 MGHRA and CDR2 YSYEKL. The CDR3 totals 17 residues. This CDR3 is CASSQVTRGSGANVLTF.

The rearrangement links TRBV5-1 to TRBJ1-1; TCRdb indicates TRBD1, and absent DNA this call remains unverified. CDR3 length: 13 residues. CDR1 and CDR2 from the germline V gene are SGHRS and YFSETQ. This CDR3 is CASSRAVNTEAFF. Full variable domain (rest looked up from reference TRBV5-1 and TRBJ1-1): KAGVTQTPRYLIKTRGQQVTLSCSPISGHRSVSWYQQTPGQGLQFLFEYFSETQRNKGNFPGRFSGRQFSNSRSEMNVSTLELGDSALYLCASSRAVNTEAFFGQGTRLTVV.

CDR3 in amino acids: CASSSDRDQPQHF. The rearrangement links TRBV5-6 to TRBJ1-5. This CDR3 has 13 residues. Germline V gene data show CDR1 as SGHDT and CDR2 as YYEEEE.

The chain carries TRBV12-3 or TRBV12-4 and TRBJ1-5. The CDR3 is made up of 14 amino acids. CDR3: CASSLGESNQPQHF.

The J gene is TRBJ2-1, the V gene TRBV11-3; the D call from TCRdb, TRBD2, cannot be confirmed without DNA. The CDR3 contains 15 residues. CDR1 is SGHNT, CDR2 YENEEA, per germline. This CDR3 is CASSLGGTSPDEQFF.

The chain carries TRBV29-1 and TRBJ2-5; TCRdb names TRBD1, which stays unverified in the absence of DNA. The germline CDR1 and CDR2 sequences are SQVTM and ANQGSEA. The CDR3 totals 13 residues. This chain's CDR3 is CSVCRQDKETQYF.

This chain links TRBV7-6 with TRBJ1-6. The CDR3 is made up of 17 amino acids. CDR1 and CDR2 (germline): SGHVS, FNYEAQ. Here the CDR3 reads CASSLSRGSSYNSPLHF.

The chain joins TRBV6-5 to TRBJ2-5; TCRdb calls TRBD1, which cannot be checked without DNA. The CDR3 runs to 16 residues. CDR1 is MNHEY, CDR2 SVGAGI, per germline. CDR3 residues: CASSFQNPGGRETQYF.

The chain employs TRBV12-3 or TRBV12-4 and TRBJ2-5; no DNA is available, so the TRBD2 call from TCRdb remains unchecked. CDR3 size: 17 residues. Here the CDR3 reads CASRRTQGLLPKETQYF.

The V gene is TRBV12-5, the J gene TRBJ2-1; checking the TCRdb D call of TRBD1 is not possible without DNA. Germline lookup yields CDR1 LGHNT and CDR2 FRNRAP. This CDR3 is 12 amino acids long. Here the CDR3 reads CASSGVYNEQFF.